One and the same sample provided the 26 T cell receptor beta chains below, sequenced in a study of response to subunit inactivated influenza vaccine. A single record per CDR3 protein comes from TCRdb applying MiXCR to the RT-PCR reads. The data contain approximately 500,000 distinct CDR3 sequences, 10% to 15% of them singletons. The sample was PBMCs from blood, taken roughly 45 days after vaccination. These receptors all come from a man in his fifties or sixties who received an inactivated influenza vaccine.

The chain joins TRBV7-8 to TRBJ2-4, with unresolved D. The germline gives CDR1 SGHVS, CDR2 FQNEAQ. Deletions cut 5 bases from V and 2 bases from J, with 10 bases between. CDR3 size: 14 residues. The CDR3 loop is CASSDPGSKNIQYF. The CDR3 DNA reads as TGTGCCAGCAGCGACCCCGGTTCCAAAAACATTCAGTACTTC.

This clonotype has ten or more counts. V usage is TRBV3-1 and J usage is TRBJ2-7; 15 positions agree with TRBD2. CDR1 and CDR2 (germline): LGHDT, YNNKEL (reference sequence). Trimming took 5 bases from V and 4 from J; bases not matched to a gene: 15. This CDR3 comprises 19 residues. The CDR3 region is CASSGRGQGGTSGRYEQYF. The CDR3 region has the DNA TGTGCCAGCAGCGGACGAGGACAGGGGGGGACTAGCGGGAGGTACGAGCAGTACTTC.

This chain connects TRBV20-1 to TRBJ2-1; D gene ambiguous. Trimming pared 6 bases from V and 4 bases from J, leaving 10 bases between. The CDR3 length is 12 residues. Germline values: CDR1 DFQATT, CDR2 SNEGSKA (reference sequence). CDR3 bases: TGCAGTGCAACTTTAACTTACAATGAGCAGTTCTTC. It encodes CSATLTYNEQFF.

This clonotype was observed at least ten times. V usage is TRBV15 and J usage is TRBJ1-6; D is ambiguous. V dropped 3 bases and J dropped 7 bases, with 4 bases sitting between them. CDR3 length: 12 amino acids. CDR1 is LNHNV, CDR2 YYDKDF, per germline (reference sequence). DNA of the CDR3: TGTGCCACCAGCAGGGAAAATTCACCCCTCCACTTT. As protein: CATSRENSPLHF.

The chain couples TRBV7-8 to TRBJ2-5; D not certain. V lost 1 base and J lost 13, with 13 bases in between. The germline V gene has CDR1 SGHVS and CDR2 FQNEAQ. CDR3 length: 12 amino acids. The CDR3 loop is CASSLVGGHLYF. The DNA of the CDR3 is TGTGCCAGCAGCTTAGTTGGTGGCCATCTGTACTTC.

This clonotype occurred a few times. This chain connects TRBV2 to TRBJ1-6, with 8 positions matching TRBD1. Per germline, CDR1 SNHLY and CDR2 FYNNEI. CDR3 length: 14 amino acids. V gave up 6 bases and J gave up 9 bases; unmatched junction bases: 7. The CDR3 sequence: CASRNGQGSSPLHF. The CDR3 nucleotides are TGTGCCAGCAGGAACGGACAGGGTAGTTCACCCCTCCACTTT.

This clonotype has a handful of counts. The chain couples TRBV20-1 to TRBJ2-1, with 9 bases fitting TRBD2. V was pared by 6 bases and J by 3 bases, with 9 bases of the junction left unmatched. The CDR3 is 15 amino acids. Germline CDR1 reads DFQATT; CDR2 reads SNEGSKA (reference sequence). The CDR3 DNA sequence: TGCAGTGCCCCCCTAGCGGGACGAAGCTACAATGAGCAGTTCTTC. Residues: CSAPLAGRSYNEQFF.

This clonotype was seen many times. CDR3 sequence: CASSRGGLETQYF. As DNA, the CDR3 is TGTGCCAGCAGCAGGGGCGGACTAGAGACCCAGTACTTC. The chain is built from TRBV7-2 and TRBJ2-5; D tentatively fits TRBD1 or TRBD2 (5 bases each). V was trimmed by 5 bases and J by 4 bases, leaving 11 bases between them. The CDR3 consists of 13 residues. Germline assignment: CDR1 SGHTA and CDR2 FQGNSA.

This clonotype was observed a few times. J is TRBJ2-1 and V is TRBV18; weak D call: TRBD2 (5 bases). The germline V and J ends were trimmed by 3 bases and 6 bases, with 9 bases remaining between them. Germline-derived CDR1 and CDR2 are KGHSH and LQKENI. The CDR3 runs to 13 residues. CDR3 in amino acids: CASSPREGNEQFF. For the CDR3, the DNA is TGTGCCAGCTCACCGAGAGAGGGCAATGAGCAGTTCTTC.

This clonotype showed up just a few times. V gene TRBV12-3 or TRBV12-4 combines with J gene TRBJ2-3; D unresolved. The V end lost 5 bases, the J end lost 5 bases, and 11 bases lay between the germline ends. The CDR3 contains 13 residues. This CDR3 reads CASSRLTVDTQYF. The CDR3 DNA reads as TGTGCCAGCAGTCGACTTACAGTAGATACGCAGTATTTT.

This clonotype was seen many times. The chain links TRBV12-3 or TRBV12-4 to TRBJ2-7, with D possibly TRBD2 on 6 matching bases. V lost 3 bases to trimming and J lost 7 bases, with 16 bases between them. This CDR3 is built from 14 residues. The CDR3 DNA reads TGTGCCAGCAGTTTTTCACAGGCCGCGGGGGAGCAGTACTTC. As protein: CASSFSQAAGEQYF.

The rearrangement uses TRBV5-1 and TRBJ1-3; D may be TRBD1 (5 bases). There are 14 residues in the CDR3. Germline lookup yields CDR1 SGHRS and CDR2 YFSETQ. The V end lost 4 bases, the J end lost 2 bases, and 10 bases lay between the germline ends. The CDR3 sequence: CASSQDTAGNTIYF. DNA for the CDR3: TGCGCCAGCAGCCAGGACACGGCTGGAAACACCATATATTTT.

There are a few counts of this clonotype. The chain joins TRBV19 to TRBJ2-1; 9 positions agree with TRBD1. The V gene end was trimmed by 5 bases and the J gene end by 6 bases; junction bases not matched to a gene: 11. In germline, CDR1 is LNHDA, CDR2 SQIVND (reference sequence). The CDR3 is 16 amino acids. CDR3 nucleotides: TGTGCCAGTAGTCTCCCGACAGGGGGAGAGGGCAATGAGCAGTTCTTC. It yields the protein CASSLPTGGEGNEQFF.

This clonotype occurred a few times. The chain couples TRBV5-1 to TRBJ2-7; 9 bases line up with TRBD1. CDR3 size: 18 residues. The V and J ends lost 4 bases and 4 bases, in that order; junction bases with no gene match: 18. Germline V gene sequence: CDR1 SGHRS, CDR2 YFSETQ. CDR3 nucleotides: TGCGCCAGCAGCCTGAGAGCGCCGGGACAGGGCGCGAGGTACGAGCAGTACTTC. This encodes CASSLRAPGQGARYEQYF.

This clonotype has a handful of counts. This sequence joins TRBV21-1 and TRBJ2-1; the D call in the table, TRBD1, was not verified against the DNA. TRBV21-1 is a listed pseudogene. The length of the CDR3 is 15 residues. The CDR3 is CASSKAQGARHEQFF. The CDR3 DNA follows: TGTGCCAGCAGCAAAGCACAGGGGGCGCGGCATGAGCAGTTCTTC.

This clonotype was observed a few times. This rearrangement joins TRBV4-2 to TRBJ2-5; D may match TRBD1 or TRBD2 (5 bases each). V gave up 5 bases and J gave up 5 bases, with 18 bases separating them. CDR3 length: 15 amino acids. Per germline, CDR1 LGHNA and CDR2 YNFKEQ. The CDR3 region is CASSYRDRDLETQYF. For the CDR3, the DNA is TGTGCCAGCAGCTACCGGGACCGTGATTTGGAGACCCAGTACTTC.

This clonotype was recorded at least ten times. V usage is TRBV20-1 and J usage is TRBJ2-5; TRBD2 aligns across 7 bases. The trim removed 5 bases at V and 1 base at J, leaving 4 bases unmatched. The CDR3 is 13 amino acids. In germline, CDR1 is DFQATT, CDR2 SNEGSKA (reference sequence). DNA for the CDR3: TGCAGTGCTTCGCGGGGGATCCAAGAGACCCAGTACTTC. The encoded protein is CSASRGIQETQYF.

This clonotype came up a few times. CDR3 protein: CASSDGGGEQYF. In DNA, the CDR3 is TGCGCCAGCAGTGATGGAGGTGGCGAGCAGTACTTC. The chain joins TRBV10-1 to TRBJ2-7; tentative D call: TRBD2 (5 bases). V lost 3 bases and J 6 bases, leaving 9 bases between the germline ends. The CDR3 has 12 amino acids. Germline V gene sequence: CDR1 WNHNN, CDR2 SYGVQD (reference sequence).

The chain has TRBV29-1 and TRBJ2-1; perhaps TRBD2 as D (5 bases). CDR1 and CDR2 (germline): SQVTM, ANQGSEA. This CDR3 spans 13 amino acids. The ends were cut back, 7 bases at V and 4 bases at J, with 14 bases in the middle. DNA for the CDR3: TGCAGCGCTGGCCTTGGCGGGTACAATGAGCAGTTCTTC. Its translation: CSAGLGGYNEQFF.

This chain connects TRBV7-2 to TRBJ2-6; D is unresolved. Trimming pared 2 bases from V and 1 base from J, leaving 9 bases between. CDR1 is SGHTA, CDR2 FQGNSA, per germline. The CDR3 extends over 16 amino acids. CDR3 bases: TGTGCCAGCAGCTTAAGCCCCAGATCTGGGGCCAACGTCCTGACTTTC. It is translated as CASSLSPRSGANVLTF. Full variable domain (outside the CDR3, taken from reference TRBV7-2 and TRBJ2-6): GAGVSQSPSNKVTEKGKDVELRCDPISGHTALYWYRQSLGQGLEFLIYFQGNSAPDKSGLPSDRFSAERTGGSVSTLTIQRTQQEDSAVYLCASSLSPRSGANVLTFGAGSRLTVL.

In nucleotides, the CDR3 is TGCAGCGGGGGGGCGACCTCCTACGAGCAGTACTTC. It translates to CSGGATSYEQYF. The chain links TRBV29-1 to TRBJ2-7; the D gene could be TRBD1 or TRBD2 (6 bases each). CDR1 SQVTM and CDR2 ANQGSEA come from the germline V gene. The CDR3 has 12 residues. V gave up 7 bases and J gave up 0 bases, with 10 bases separating them.

This clonotype was recorded a few times. The genes are TRBV7-9 and TRBJ2-1; 10 nucleotides match TRBD1. The germline gives CDR1 SEHNR, CDR2 FQNEAQ (reference sequence). This CDR3 contains 15 residues. After removal of 5 bases from V and 8 bases from J, the junction contained 9 bases not matched to a gene. The CDR3 nucleotides are TGTGCCAGCAGCCACTGGGACAGGGGTAGGGATGAGCAGTTCTTC. This gives the protein CASSHWDRGRDEQFF. The full variable domain, in which reference TRBV7-9 and TRBJ2-1 provide the parts outside the CDR3, is DTGVSQNPRHKITKRGQNVTFRCDPISEHNRLYWYRQTLGQGPEFLTYFQNEAQLEKSRLLSDRFSAERPKGSFSTLEIQRTEQGDSAMYLCASSHWDRGRDEQFFGPGTRLTVL.

This clonotype was counted at least ten times. This chain links TRBV7-9 with TRBJ2-3, with 7 bases lining up with TRBD2. Germline values: CDR1 SEHNR, CDR2 FQNEAQ (reference sequence). V was pared by 6 bases and J by 3 bases, with 6 bases of the junction left unmatched. The CDR3 totals 14 residues. CDR3 amino acids: CASSRGGSTDTQYF. Written as DNA, the CDR3 is TGTGCCAGCAGTCGGGGCGGGAGTACAGATACGCAGTATTTT. Full variable domain (remainder filled in from reference TRBV7-9 and TRBJ2-3): DTGVSQNPRHKITKRGQNVTFRCDPISEHNRLYWYRQTLGQGPEFLTYFQNEAQLEKSRLLSDRFSAERPKGSFSTLEIQRTEQGDSAMYLCASSRGGSTDTQYFGPGTRLTVL.

This clonotype was counted at least ten times. V and J are TRBV7-6 and TRBJ2-7; 11 bases fit TRBD2. Germline CDR1 reads SGHVS; CDR2 reads FNYEAQ. CDR3 size: 16 residues. With V trimmed by 2 bases and J by 6 bases, 9 bases remained unmatched. The CDR3 is CASSLPTLAGGGEQYF. The DNA of the CDR3 is TGTGCCAGCAGCTTACCAACTTTAGCGGGAGGGGGCGAGCAGTACTTC.

This clonotype was picked up many times. The V gene is TRBV3-1, the J gene TRBJ1-1; D is unclear. Trimming took off 1 base at V and 4 bases at J, with 4 bases between the two ends. The CDR3 is made up of 12 amino acids. The germline V gene has CDR1 LGHDT and CDR2 YNNKEL (reference sequence). The CDR3 here is CASSQGSTEAFF. The CDR3 DNA follows: TGTGCCAGCAGCCAAGGTTCCACTGAAGCTTTCTTT.

The rearrangement uses TRBV5-1 and TRBJ2-3, with 8 positions matching TRBD1. Germline V lookup: CDR1 SGHRS, CDR2 YFSETQ. The length of the CDR3 is 14 residues. The junction had 6 bases not matched to a gene; V was cut back by 7 bases and J by 2 bases. CDR3 region: CASGQGASTDTQYF. The DNA of the CDR3 is TGCGCCAGCGGTCAGGGGGCGTCCACAGATACGCAGTATTTT.